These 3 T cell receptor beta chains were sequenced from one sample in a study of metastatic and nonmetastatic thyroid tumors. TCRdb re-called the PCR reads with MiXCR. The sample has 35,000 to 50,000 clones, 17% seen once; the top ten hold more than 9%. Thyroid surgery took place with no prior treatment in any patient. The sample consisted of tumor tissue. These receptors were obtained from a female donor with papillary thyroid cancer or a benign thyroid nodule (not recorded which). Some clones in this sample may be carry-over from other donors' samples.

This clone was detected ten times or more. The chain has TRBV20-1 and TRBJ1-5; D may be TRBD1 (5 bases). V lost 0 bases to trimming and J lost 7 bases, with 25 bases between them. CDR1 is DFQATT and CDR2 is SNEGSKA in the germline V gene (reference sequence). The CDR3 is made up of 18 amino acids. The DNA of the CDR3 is TGCAGTGCTAGAGAATGGTTAATGGCAGGGAGATCTAGGCAGCCCCAGCATTTT. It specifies CSAREWLMAGRSRQPQHF.

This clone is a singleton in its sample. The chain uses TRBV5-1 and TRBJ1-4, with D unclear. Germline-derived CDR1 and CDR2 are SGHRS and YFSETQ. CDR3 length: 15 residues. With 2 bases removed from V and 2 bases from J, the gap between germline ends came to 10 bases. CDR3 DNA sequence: TGCGCCAGCAGCTTTGGAGATAGCACTAATGAAAAACTGTTTTTT. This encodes CASSFGDSTNEKLFF.

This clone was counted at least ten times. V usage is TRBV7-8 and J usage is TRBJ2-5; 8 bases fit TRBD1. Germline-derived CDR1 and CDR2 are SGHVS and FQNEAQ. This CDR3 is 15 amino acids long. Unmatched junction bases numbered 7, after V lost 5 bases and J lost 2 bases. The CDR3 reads CASSPRTGLQETQYF. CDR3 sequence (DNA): TGTGCCAGCAGCCCTAGGACAGGGTTACAAGAGACCCAGTACTTC.